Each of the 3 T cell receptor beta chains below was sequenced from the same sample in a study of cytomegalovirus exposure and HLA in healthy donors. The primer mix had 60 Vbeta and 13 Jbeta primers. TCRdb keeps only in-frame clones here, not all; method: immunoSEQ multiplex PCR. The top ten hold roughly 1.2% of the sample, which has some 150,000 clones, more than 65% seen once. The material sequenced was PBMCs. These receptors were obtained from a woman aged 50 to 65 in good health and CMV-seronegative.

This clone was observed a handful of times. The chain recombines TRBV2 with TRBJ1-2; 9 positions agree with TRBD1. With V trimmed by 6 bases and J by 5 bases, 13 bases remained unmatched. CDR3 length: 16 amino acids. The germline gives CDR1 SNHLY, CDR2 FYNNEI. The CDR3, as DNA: TGTGCCAGCAGCGGGCCTATACAACAGGGGGCTTATGGCTACACCTTC. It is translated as CASSGPIQQGAYGYTF.

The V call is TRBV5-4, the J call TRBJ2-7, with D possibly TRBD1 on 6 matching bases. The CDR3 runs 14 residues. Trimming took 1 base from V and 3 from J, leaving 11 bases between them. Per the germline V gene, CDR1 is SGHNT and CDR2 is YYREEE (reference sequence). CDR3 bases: TGTGCCAGCAGCTTGTGGCAGGGGAACTACGAGCAGTACTTC. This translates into CASSLWQGNYEQYF.

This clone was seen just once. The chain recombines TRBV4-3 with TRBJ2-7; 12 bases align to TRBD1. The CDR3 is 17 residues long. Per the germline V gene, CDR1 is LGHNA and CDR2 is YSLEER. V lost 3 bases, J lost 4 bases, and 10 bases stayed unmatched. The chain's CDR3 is CASSQIYGTGGFYEQYF. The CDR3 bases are TGCGCCAGCAGCCAGATTTATGGGACAGGGGGCTTTTACGAGCAGTACTTC.